A single T cell receptor (beta chain) is shown here with its context. Addition of a universal primer site occurred through template switching, and cDNA carried unique molecular identifiers. Via MiXCR, TCRdb re-called the 5' RACE reads, giving one row per CDR3 protein. The table includes 400,000 to 550,000 distinct CDR3 sequences, roughly 26% detected once. This CDR3 is built from 11 residues. CDR1 and CDR2 from the germline V gene are SGHKS and YYEKEE (reference sequence). The V and J ends lost 4 bases and 5 bases respectively, with 4 bases between them. With no exceptions, donors were healthy Caucasians. These data come from a study of identical twins. These same data were also listed under a study on T cells expressing NK-cell markers. That study adds: TCR beta repertoires came from sorted CD3+CD56+NKG2C+, CD3+CD56+NKG2C- and CD3+CD56-NKG2C+ T cells. Just one sequenced donor of eight was HCMV-seronegative, while seven were seropositive.

The TCR comes from a woman aged 18-29 years in good health. Sequencing was performed on CD4+ T cells sorted from blood. The chain links TRBV5-5 to TRBJ2-1, with D hard to call. CDR3 residues: CASSHHNEQFF. As DNA, the CDR3 is TGTGCCAGCAGCCATCACAATGAGCAGTTCTTC.